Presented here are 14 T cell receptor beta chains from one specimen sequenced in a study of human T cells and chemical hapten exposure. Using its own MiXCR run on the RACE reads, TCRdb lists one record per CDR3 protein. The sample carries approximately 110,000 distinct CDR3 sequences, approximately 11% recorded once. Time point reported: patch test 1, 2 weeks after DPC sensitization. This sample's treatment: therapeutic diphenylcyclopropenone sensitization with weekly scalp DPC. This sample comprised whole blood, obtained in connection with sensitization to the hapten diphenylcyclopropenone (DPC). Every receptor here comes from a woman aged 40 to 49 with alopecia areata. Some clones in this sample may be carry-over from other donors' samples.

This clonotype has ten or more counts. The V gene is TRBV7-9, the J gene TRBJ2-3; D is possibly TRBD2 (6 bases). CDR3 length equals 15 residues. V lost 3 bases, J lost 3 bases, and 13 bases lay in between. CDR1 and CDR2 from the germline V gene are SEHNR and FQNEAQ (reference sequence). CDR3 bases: TGTGCCAGCAGCTTTGGGGCGGGGTCGACAGATACGCAGTATTTT. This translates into CASSFGAGSTDTQYF.

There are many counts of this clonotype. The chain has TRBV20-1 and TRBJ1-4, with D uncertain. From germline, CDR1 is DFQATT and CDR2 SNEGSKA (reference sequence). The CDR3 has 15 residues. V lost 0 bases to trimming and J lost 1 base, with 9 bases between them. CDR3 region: CSARDAGRTNEKLFF. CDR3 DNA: TGCAGTGCTAGAGATGCCGGCAGAACTAATGAAAAACTGTTTTTT.

CDR3 sequence reads: CASRVSGNTEAFF. The DNA of the CDR3 is TGTGCCAGCAGGGTATCAGGGAACACTGAAGCTTTCTTT. The gene calls are TRBV6-5 and TRBJ1-1; D is unclear. V lost 6 bases and J lost 1, with 9 bases in between. This CDR3 contains 13 residues. The germline CDR1 and CDR2 sequences are MNHEY and SVGAGI.

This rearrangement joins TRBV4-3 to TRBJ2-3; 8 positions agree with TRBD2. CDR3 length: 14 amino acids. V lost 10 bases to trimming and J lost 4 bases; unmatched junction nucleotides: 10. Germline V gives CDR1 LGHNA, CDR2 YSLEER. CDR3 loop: CATQAGGGADTQYF. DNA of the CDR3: TGCGCCACCCAGGCGGGGGGCGGGGCAGATACGCAGTATTTT.

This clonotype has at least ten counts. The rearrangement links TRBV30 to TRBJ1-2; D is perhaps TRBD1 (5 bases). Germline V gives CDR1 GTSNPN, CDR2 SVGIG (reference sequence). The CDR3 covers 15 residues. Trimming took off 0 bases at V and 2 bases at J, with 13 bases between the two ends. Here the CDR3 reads CAWSVGASTNYGYTF. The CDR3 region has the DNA TGTGCCTGGAGTGTAGGGGCTTCAACCAACTATGGCTACACCTTC.

CDR3 in DNA: TGTGCCAGTAGTAAACGGGGCACAGATACGCAGTATTTT. Translated: CASSKRGTDTQYF. This chain connects TRBV19 to TRBJ2-3, with D unresolved. CDR3 length equals 13 residues. Germline V gene sequence: CDR1 LNHDA, CDR2 SQIVND (reference sequence). V was cut by 4 bases and J by 1 base, with 6 bases left in between.

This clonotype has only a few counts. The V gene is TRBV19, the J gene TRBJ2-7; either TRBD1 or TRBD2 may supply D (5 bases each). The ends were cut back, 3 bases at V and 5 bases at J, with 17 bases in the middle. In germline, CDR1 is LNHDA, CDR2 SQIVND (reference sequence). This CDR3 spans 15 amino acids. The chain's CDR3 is CASSIIGASTDEQYF. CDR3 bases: TGTGCCAGTAGTATCATAGGGGCTAGCACGGACGAGCAGTACTTC.

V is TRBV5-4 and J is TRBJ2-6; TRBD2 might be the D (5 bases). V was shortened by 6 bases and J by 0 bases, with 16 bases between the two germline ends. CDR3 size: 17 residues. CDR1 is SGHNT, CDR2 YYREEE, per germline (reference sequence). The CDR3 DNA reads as TGTGCCAGCACCCCCCTGGGCGGAGGCTCTGGGGCCAACGTCCTGACTTTC. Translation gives CASTPLGGGSGANVLTF.

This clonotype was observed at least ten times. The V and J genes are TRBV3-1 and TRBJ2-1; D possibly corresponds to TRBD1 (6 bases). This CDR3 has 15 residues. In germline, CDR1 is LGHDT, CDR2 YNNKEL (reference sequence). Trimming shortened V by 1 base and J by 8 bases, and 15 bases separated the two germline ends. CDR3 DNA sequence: TGTGCCAGCAGCCAAGGTCCAGGGGAAAAGTATGAGCAGTTCTTC. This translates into CASSQGPGEKYEQFF.

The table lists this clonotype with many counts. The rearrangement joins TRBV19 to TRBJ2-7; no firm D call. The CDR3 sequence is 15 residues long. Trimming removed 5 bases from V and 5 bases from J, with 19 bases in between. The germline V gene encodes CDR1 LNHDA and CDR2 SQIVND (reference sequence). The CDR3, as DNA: TGTGCCAGTAGTCTCCTTGAAGGGCTAGGCCACGAGCAGTACTTC. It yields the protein CASSLLEGLGHEQYF.

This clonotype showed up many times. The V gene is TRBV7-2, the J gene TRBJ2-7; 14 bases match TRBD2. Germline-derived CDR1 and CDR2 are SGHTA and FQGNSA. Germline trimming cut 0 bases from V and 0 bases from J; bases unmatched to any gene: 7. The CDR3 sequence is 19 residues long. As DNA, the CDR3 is TGTGCCAGCAGCTTAGCGGGACTAGCGGGGGCCCAGAGCTCCTACGAGCAGTACTTC. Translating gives CASSLAGLAGAQSSYEQYF. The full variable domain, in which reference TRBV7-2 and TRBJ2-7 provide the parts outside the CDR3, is GAGVSQSPSNKVTEKGKDVELRCDPISGHTALYWYRQSLGQGLEFLIYFQGNSAPDKSGLPSDRFSAERTGGSVSTLTIQRTQQEDSAVYLCASSLAGLAGAQSSYEQYFGPGTRLTVT.

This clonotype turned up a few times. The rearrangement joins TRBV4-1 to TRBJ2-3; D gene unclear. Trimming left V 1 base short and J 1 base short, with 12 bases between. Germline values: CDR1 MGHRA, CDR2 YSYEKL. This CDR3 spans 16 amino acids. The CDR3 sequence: CASSQASLFGTDTQYF. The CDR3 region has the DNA TGCGCCAGCAGCCAAGCCAGCCTCTTCGGCACAGATACGCAGTATTTT.

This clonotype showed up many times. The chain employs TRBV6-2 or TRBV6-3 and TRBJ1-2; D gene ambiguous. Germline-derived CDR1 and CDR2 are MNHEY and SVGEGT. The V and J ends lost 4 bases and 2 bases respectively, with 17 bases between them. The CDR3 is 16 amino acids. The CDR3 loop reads CASSSFRTAHNYGYTF. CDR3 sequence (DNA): TGTGCCAGCAGTTCATTCCGGACGGCTCACAACTATGGCTACACCTTC.

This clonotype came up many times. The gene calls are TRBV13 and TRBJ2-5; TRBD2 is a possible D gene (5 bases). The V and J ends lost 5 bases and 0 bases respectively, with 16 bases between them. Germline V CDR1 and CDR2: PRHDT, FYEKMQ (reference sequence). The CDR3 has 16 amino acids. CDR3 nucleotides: TGTGCCAGCAGCCCCCCGGGGTCTCCGCACCAAGAGACCCAGTACTTC. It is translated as CASSPPGSPHQETQYF.